The next 6 T cell receptor beta chains were all read from a single sample in a study of human T cells and chemical hapten exposure. TCRdb passed the RACE reads through MiXCR, listing each CDR3 protein once. The profile shows around 65,000 distinct CDR3 sequences, approximately 6.1% of them singletons. The time point here: healthy volunteer bleed at 6 weeks. Unfractionated whole blood yielded total RNA. The specimen was whole blood. Receptor source: a female donor in good health. Some clones in this sample may be carry-over from other donors' samples.

Only one count was recorded for this clonotype. A read error is possible here, since a much larger clone lies one base away. The chain recombines TRBV20-1 with TRBJ1-6; D remains unclear. The CDR3 spans 14 residues. V was trimmed by 6 bases and J by 9 bases, leaving 18 bases between them. The germline V gene has CDR1 DFQATT and CDR2 SNEGSKA (reference sequence). The CDR3 protein is CSADLEGDTSPLHF. For the CDR3, the DNA is TGCAGTGCCGACCTAGAGGGTGATACTTCACCCCTCCACTTT.

This clonotype was detected many times. V usage is TRBV28 and J usage is TRBJ2-3; D remains ambiguous. Trimming took off 2 bases at V and 0 bases at J, with 9 bases between the two ends. CDR3 length equals 15 residues. CDR1 and CDR2 (germline): MDHEN, SYDVKM. CDR3 region: CASSLPGLSTDTQYF. The CDR3 nucleotides are TGTGCCAGCAGTTTACCTGGGTTAAGCACAGATACGCAGTATTTT.

The table lists this clonotype with many counts. This rearrangement joins TRBV12-3 or TRBV12-4 to TRBJ1-1; D unclear. Trimming stripped 6 bases from V and 3 bases from J, with 5 bases between. The CDR3 has 11 residues. CDR3 protein: CASSLYTEAFF. CDR3 in DNA: TGTGCCAGCAGCCTCTACACTGAAGCTTTCTTT.

This clonotype was seen a handful of times. CDR3 sequence: CASSLDYRAYGYTF. In nucleotides, the CDR3 is TGTGCCAGCAGCTTAGACTACAGGGCCTATGGCTACACCTTC. V and J are TRBV7-9 and TRBJ1-2; TRBD1 is a possible D gene (6 bases). The CDR3 covers 14 residues. The V and J ends lost 1 base and 4 bases respectively, with 10 bases between them. CDR1 SEHNR and CDR2 FQNEAQ come from the germline V gene (reference sequence).

V gene TRBV6-4 combines with J gene TRBJ2-1; D unclear. The CDR3 runs 13 residues. Trimming took off 0 bases at V and 9 bases at J, with 9 bases between the two ends. Per germline, CDR1 MRHNA and CDR2 SNTAGT. The CDR3 reads CASSDSIYGEQFF. CDR3 coding DNA: TGTGCCAGCAGTGACTCGATTTACGGTGAGCAGTTCTTC.

This clonotype was recorded a few times. The chain recombines TRBV10-3 with TRBJ2-7; 9 positions agree with TRBD2. The CDR3 runs 15 residues. From germline, CDR1 is ENHRY and CDR2 SYGVKD. The ends lost 5 bases at V and 1 base at J; junction bases unmatched: 6. The CDR3 bases are TGTGCCATCAGTAAGACTAGCGGATATTCCTACGAGCAGTACTTC. This encodes CAISKTSGYSYEQYF.